This entry describes one T cell receptor (beta chain). From the RT-PCR reads, TCRdb called clonotypes with MiXCR, one entry per CDR3 protein. The data contain 410,000 or so distinct CDR3 sequences, 16% of them seen just once; the ten biggest clones take up less than 8%. This CDR3 is built from 13 residues. V lost 3 bases, J lost 4 bases, and 9 bases lay in between. The germline gives CDR1 SGHNT, CDR2 YYREEE (reference sequence). This sample was taken from a study of patients and donors after allogeneic stem cell transplantation. Sequenced input: blood, either unsorted or a sorted T cell fraction (not recorded which). The chain has TRBV5-4 and TRBJ2-3, with D possibly matching TRBD2 (6 bases). This receptor was obtained from a human donor who was either an allogeneic HSCT recipient or a stem cell or donor lymphocyte infusion donor (not recorded which). It is not recorded whose cells these are; they may come from a transplant donor. CDR3 region: CASSYTGADTQYF. The CDR3 DNA follows: TGTGCCAGCAGCTACACGGGGGCAGATACGCAGTATTTT.